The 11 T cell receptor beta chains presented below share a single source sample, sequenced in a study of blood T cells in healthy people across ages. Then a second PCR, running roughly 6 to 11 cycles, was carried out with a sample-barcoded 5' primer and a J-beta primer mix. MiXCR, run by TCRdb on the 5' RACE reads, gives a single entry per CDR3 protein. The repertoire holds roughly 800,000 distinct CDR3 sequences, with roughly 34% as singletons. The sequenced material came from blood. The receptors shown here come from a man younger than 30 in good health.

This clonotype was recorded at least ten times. The CDR3 bases are TGTGCCAGCAGCACAATTGGGACAGGGGGCGATGGCTACACCTTC. It translates to CASSTIGTGGDGYTF. This chain joins TRBV12-3 or TRBV12-4 and TRBJ1-2; 12 bases line up with TRBD1. V dropped 6 bases and J dropped 6; count of bases not matched to a gene: 8. The CDR3 sequence is 15 residues long.

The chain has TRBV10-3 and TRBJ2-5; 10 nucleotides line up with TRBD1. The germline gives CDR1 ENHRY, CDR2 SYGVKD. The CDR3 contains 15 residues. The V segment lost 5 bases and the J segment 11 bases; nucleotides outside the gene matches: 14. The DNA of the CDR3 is TGTGCCATCAGTCTGGACAGGGGGGGACACAATGAGCAGTACTTC. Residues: CAISLDRGGHNEQYF.

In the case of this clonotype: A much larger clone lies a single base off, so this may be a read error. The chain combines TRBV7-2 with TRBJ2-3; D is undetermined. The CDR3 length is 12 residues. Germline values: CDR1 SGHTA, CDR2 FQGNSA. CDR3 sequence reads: CAGSSYTDTQYF. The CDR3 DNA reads TGTGCCGGCAGCTCCTACACAGATACGCAGTATTTT.

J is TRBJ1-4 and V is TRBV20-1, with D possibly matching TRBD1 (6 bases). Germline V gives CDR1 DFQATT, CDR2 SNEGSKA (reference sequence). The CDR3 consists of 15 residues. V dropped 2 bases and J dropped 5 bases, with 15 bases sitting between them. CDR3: CSARPLDRSNEKLFF. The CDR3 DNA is TGCAGTGCTAGACCTTTAGACAGGTCAAATGAAAAACTGTTTTTT.

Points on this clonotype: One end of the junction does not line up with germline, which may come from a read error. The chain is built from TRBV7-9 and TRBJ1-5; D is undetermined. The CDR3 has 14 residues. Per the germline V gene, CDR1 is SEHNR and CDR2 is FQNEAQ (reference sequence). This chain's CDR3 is CASAPEGGKQPQHF. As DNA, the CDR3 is TGTGCCAGCGCCCCGGAAGGAGGCAAACAGCCCCAGCATTTT.

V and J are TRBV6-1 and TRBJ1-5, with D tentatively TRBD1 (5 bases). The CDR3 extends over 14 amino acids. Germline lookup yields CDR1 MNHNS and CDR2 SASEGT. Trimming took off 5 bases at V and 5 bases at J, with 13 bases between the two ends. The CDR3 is CASSPDRSYQPQHF. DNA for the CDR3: TGTGCCAGCAGTCCCGACAGATCGTATCAGCCCCAGCATTTT.

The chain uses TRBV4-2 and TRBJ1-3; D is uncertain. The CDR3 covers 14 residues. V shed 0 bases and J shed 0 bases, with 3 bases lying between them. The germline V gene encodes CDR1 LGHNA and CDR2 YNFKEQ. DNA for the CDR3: TGTGCCAGCAGCCAAGAATTCTCTGGAAACACCATATATTTT. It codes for CASSQEFSGNTIYF.

Here the CDR3 reads CASSQGSGRASYEKLFF. The CDR3 coding sequence is TGTGCCAGCAGCCAAGGCTCGGGCAGGGCCTCCTATGAAAAACTGTTTTTT. The rearrangement links TRBV4-2 to TRBJ1-4, with a tentative D call TRBD1 (5 bases). Germline V lookup: CDR1 LGHNA, CDR2 YNFKEQ. The CDR3 consists of 17 residues. The germline V and J ends were trimmed by 1 base and 6 bases, with 18 bases remaining between them.

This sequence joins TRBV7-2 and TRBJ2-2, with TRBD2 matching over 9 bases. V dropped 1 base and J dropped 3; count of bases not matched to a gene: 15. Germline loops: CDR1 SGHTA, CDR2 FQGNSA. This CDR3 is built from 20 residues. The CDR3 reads CASSLGVVAAGGLHTGELFF. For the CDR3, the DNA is TGTGCCAGCAGCTTAGGCGTCGTCGCGGCGGGGGGGCTTCACACCGGGGAGCTGTTTTTT.

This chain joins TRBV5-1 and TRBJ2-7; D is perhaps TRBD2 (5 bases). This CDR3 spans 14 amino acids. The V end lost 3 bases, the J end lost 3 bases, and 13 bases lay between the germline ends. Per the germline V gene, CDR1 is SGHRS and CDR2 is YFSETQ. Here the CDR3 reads CASSSPGENYEQYF. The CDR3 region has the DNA TGCGCCAGCAGCTCCCCCGGGGAGAACTACGAGCAGTACTTC.

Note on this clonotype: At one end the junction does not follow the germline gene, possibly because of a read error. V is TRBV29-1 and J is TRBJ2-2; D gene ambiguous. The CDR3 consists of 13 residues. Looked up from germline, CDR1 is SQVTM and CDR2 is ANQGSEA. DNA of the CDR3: TGCGGCGTTGATTGGGGTTTACCCGGGGAGCTGTTTTTT. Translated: CGVDWGLPGELFF.